This T cell receptor beta chain was recovered during a study of blood T cell repertoires in COVID-19. As for the study in general: Sources were T cells, B-cell-depleted T cells, or PBMCs; the material itself was cDNA or gDNA.

In the study's own analysis: The assay estimated nucleated cells by amplifying reference gene primers. Method: immunoSEQ multiplex PCR; TCRdb's copy keeps in-frame clones and lacks some. The V and J calls and clone size were taken over from that table, and D and trimming were inferred from the DNA. Of about 70,000 clones listed, around 85% are singletons. V trimming: 5 bases; J trimming: 7 bases; junction bases outside the gene matches: 1. The CDR3 is 13 amino acids. This TCR derives from a man older than 75 with acute or convalescent COVID-19. Source material: peripheral blood. The chain joins TRBV12-3 or TRBV12-4 to TRBJ1-4; TRBD1 matches at 10 bases. This chain's CDR3 is CASSRTGGEKLFF. As DNA, the CDR3 is TGTGCCAGCAGTCGGACAGGGGGTGAAAAACTGTTTTTT.